The clone carrying this T cell receptor beta chain has only one observation. This sample stems from a study of technical replicates of blood from a handful of donors. This CDR3 comprises 17 residues. CDR1 is MDHEN and CDR2 is SYDVKM in the germline V gene. Trimming stripped 5 bases from V and 0 bases from J, with 14 bases between. Method: immunoSEQ multiplex PCR; TCRdb's copy keeps in-frame clones and lacks some. Of about 73,000 clones listed, 93% are singletons. The chain recombines TRBV28 with TRBJ2-6; D gene unclear. Sample: T cells isolated from PBMCs. The TCR was taken from a human donor in good health. The CDR3 bases are TGTGCCAGCAGTCTTGACTCCCTCCTCTCTGGGGCCAACGTCCTGACTTTC. The encoded protein is CASSLDSLLSGANVLTF.